This TCR beta chain was identified during a study of CD8 T cells in Susac syndrome. For the study at large: Each patient with Susac syndrome, at the time of blood draw, was therapy-naive, on corticosteroids, or on intravenous immunoglobulin alone. The study, taken as a whole, reports: TCR sequencing and HLA analysis covered a relatively small number of individuals.

The CD8+ and CD4+ T cells were isolated magnetically using a negative isolation approach, whereas the TEMRA cells were enriched by FACS. RNA amounts of roughly 0.45 to 1 ug underwent reverse transcription with random hexamers. An immunoSEQ multiplex PCR amplified TCR beta CDR3 over 54 Vbeta and 13 Jbeta. A single record per CDR3 protein comes from TCRdb applying MiXCR to the immunoSEQ multiplex PCR reads. This repertoire shows some 190,000 distinct CDR3 sequences, 94% found once; its top ten account for 0.15%. For this clonotype: The antigen is unknown.

CDR3 size: 15 residues. V lost 6 bases and J lost 3, with 12 bases in between. Germline V lookup: CDR1 LGHNT, CDR2 FRNRAP. This rearrangement joins TRBV12-5 to TRBJ1-6; perhaps TRBD1 as D (5 bases). The sample taken for sequencing was CD4+ T cells from PBMCs. The sequence was obtained from a human donor with Susac syndrome. The CDR3 here is CASGPTVLYNSPLHF. CDR3 DNA: TGTGCTAGTGGGCCGACAGTACTCTATAATTCACCCCTCCACTTT.